A selection of T cell receptor beta chains follows, all from one sample in a study of response to subunit inactivated influenza vaccine. Each CDR3 protein is one row after TCRdb ran MiXCR on the RT-PCR reads. The table shows 500,000 to 600,000 distinct CDR3 sequences, with about 11% occurring only once. These data were also filed under a second study, of T cells expressing NK-cell markers.

The sequencing here drew on PBMCs from blood, taken on the day of vaccination. These receptors were collected from a middle-aged man who received an inactivated influenza vaccine. Both conserved end residues are part of each CDR3. A D gene is named only where the DNA matches it firmly. Clone size is stated in some rows and not others, as once, few, many or a class when expanded.

TRBV24-1,TRBJ2-1,few,.,TGTGCCACCGGGGGGCATGAGCAGTTCTTC,CATGGHEQFF
TRBV20-1,TRBJ2-7,few,.,TGCAGTGCCACGCGACAGGCGGTAGACGAGCAGTACTTC,CSATRQAVDEQYF
TRBV10-3,TRBJ1-2,.,.,TGTGCCATCAGTGAGACAGGCGACTATGGCTACACCTTC,CAISETGDYGYTF
TRBV20-1,TRBJ2-3,many,TRBD2,TGCAGTGCTAGGCTGGCGGGAGGATGGAGCACAGATACGCAGTATTTT,CSARLAGGWSTDTQYF
TRBV4-1,TRBJ1-4,few,.,TGCGCCAGCAGCCAAGTCCTAGGCCGAGGGTATGAAAAACTGTTTTTT,CASSQVLGRGYEKLFF
TRBV14,TRBJ1-2,few,TRBD1,TGTGCCAGCAGCCCTGGACAGGACTATGGCTACACCTTC,CASSPGQDYGYTF
TRBV7-9,TRBJ2-5,.,.,TGTGCCAGCAGCTCCCGGGGCCTGAGAGAGACCCAGTACTTC,CASSSRGLRETQYF
TRBV12-3/TRBV12-4,TRBJ1-2,.,TRBD1,TGTGCCAGCAGACCCACAGGGGTGGATGGCTACACCTTC,CASRPTGVDGYTF
TRBV28,TRBJ1-2,few,.,TGTGCCAGCAGTTCCCCTTACGTGGACGGCGGTGGCTACACCTTC,CASSSPYVDGGGYTF
TRBV24-1,TRBJ2-2,.,.,TGTGCCACCAGTGATCTGACAGGAGACACCGGGGAGCTGTTTTTT,CATSDLTGDTGELFF